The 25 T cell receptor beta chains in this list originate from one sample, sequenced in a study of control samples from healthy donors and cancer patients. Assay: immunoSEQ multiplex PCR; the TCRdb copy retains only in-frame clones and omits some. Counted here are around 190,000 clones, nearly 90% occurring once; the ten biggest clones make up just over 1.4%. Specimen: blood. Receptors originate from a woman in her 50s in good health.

The CDR3 loop is CASTIWGSGGTEAFF. The CDR3 DNA follows: TGTGCCAGCACGATATGGGGGTCGGGGGGCACTGAAGCTTTCTTT. This sequence joins TRBV28 and TRBJ1-1; D perhaps matches TRBD1 (5 bases). The CDR3 loop spans 15 amino acids. Germline V CDR1 and CDR2: MDHEN, SYDVKM. The V gene lost 7 bases and the J gene lost 4 bases, with 19 bases spanning the gap.

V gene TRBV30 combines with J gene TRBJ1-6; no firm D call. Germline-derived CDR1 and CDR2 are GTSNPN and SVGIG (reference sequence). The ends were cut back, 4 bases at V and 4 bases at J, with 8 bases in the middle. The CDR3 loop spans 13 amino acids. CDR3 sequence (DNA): TGTGCCTGGACAGAGTTTTATAATTCACCCCTCCACTTT. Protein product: CAWTEFYNSPLHF.

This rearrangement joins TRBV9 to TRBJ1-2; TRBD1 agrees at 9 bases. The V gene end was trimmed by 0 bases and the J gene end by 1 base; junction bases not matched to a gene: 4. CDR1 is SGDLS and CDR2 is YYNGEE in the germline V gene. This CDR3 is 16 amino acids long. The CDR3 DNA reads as TGTGCCAGCAGCGTAGGGGGACAGGGCCTTAACTATGGCTACACCTTC. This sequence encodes CASSVGGQGLNYGYTF.

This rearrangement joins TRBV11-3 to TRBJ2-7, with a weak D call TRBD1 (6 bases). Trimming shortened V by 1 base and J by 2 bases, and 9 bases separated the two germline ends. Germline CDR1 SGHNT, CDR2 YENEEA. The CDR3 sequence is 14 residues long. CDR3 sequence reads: CASSLGTAPYEQYF. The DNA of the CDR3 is TGTGCCAGCAGCTTAGGGACAGCCCCCTACGAGCAGTACTTC.

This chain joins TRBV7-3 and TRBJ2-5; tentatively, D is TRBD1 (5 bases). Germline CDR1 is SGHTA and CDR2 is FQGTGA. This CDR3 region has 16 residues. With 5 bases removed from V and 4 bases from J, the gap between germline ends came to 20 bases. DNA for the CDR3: TGTGCCAGCAGCCCAACCGCAGGGTTAAAGCGAGAGACCCAGTACTTC. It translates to CASSPTAGLKRETQYF.

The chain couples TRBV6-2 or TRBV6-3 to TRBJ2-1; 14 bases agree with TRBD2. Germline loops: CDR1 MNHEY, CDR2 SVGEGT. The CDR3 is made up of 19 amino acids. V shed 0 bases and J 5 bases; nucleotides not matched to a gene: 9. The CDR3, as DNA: TGTGCCAGCAGTTACTCGAGACTAGCGGGAGGGCGGGCAAACAATGAGCAGTTCTTC. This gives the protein CASSYSRLAGGRANNEQFF.

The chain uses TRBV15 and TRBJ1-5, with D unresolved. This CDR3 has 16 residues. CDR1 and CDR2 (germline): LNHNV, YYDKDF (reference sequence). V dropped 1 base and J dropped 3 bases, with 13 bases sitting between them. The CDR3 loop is CATSRVKRLLNQPQHF. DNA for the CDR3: TGTGCCACCAGCAGAGTTAAGCGGCTGCTCAATCAGCCCCAGCATTTT.

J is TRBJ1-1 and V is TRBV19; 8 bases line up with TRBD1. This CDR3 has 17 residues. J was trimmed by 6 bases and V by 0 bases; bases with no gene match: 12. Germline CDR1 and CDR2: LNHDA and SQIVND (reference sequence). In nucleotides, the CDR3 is TGTGCCAGTAGTATAGATTTGGGGACAGGCCTAGGGGCTGAAGCTTTCTTT. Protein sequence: CASSIDLGTGLGAEAFF.

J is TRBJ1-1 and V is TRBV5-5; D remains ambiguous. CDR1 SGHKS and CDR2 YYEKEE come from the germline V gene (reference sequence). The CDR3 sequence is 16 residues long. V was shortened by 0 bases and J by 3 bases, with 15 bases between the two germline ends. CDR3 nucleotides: TGTGCCAGCAGCTTGGTGGGCAGGCGGAAGGACACTGAAGCTTTCTTT. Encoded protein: CASSLVGRRKDTEAFF.

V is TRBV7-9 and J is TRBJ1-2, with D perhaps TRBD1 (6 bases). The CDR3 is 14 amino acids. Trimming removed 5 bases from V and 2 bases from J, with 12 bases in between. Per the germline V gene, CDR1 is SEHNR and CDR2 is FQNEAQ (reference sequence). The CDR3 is CASSRTAWNYGYTF. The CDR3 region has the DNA TGTGCCAGCAGCCGGACAGCTTGGAACTATGGCTACACCTTC.

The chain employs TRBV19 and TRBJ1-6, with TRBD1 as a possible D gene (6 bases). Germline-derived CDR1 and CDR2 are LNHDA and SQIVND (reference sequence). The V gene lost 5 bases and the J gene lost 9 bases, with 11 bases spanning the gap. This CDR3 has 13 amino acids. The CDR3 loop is CASSYREGSPLHF. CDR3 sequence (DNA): TGTGCCAGTAGTTACAGGGAAGGTTCACCCCTCCACTTT.

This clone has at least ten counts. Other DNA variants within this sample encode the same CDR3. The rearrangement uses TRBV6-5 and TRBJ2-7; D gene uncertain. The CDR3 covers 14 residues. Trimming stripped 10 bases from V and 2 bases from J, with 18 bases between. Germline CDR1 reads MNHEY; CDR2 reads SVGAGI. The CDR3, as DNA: TGTGCCACAAAACGGCGTCAGGTCCCCTACGAGCAGTACTTC. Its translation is CATKRRQVPYEQYF.

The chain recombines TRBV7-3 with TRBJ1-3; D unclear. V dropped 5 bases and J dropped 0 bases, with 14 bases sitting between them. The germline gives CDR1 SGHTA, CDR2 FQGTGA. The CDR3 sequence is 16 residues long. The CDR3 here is CASSLSSGISGNTIYF. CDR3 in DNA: TGTGCCAGCAGCCTCTCATCCGGGATCTCTGGAAACACCATATATTTT.

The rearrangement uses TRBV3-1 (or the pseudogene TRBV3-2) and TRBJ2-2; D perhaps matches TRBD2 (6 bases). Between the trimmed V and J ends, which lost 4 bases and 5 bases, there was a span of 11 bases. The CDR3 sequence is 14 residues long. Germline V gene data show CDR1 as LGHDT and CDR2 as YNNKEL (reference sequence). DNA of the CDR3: TGTGCCAGCAGCCCCGGGGGAGGAACCGGGGAGCTGTTTTTT. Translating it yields CASSPGGGTGELFF.

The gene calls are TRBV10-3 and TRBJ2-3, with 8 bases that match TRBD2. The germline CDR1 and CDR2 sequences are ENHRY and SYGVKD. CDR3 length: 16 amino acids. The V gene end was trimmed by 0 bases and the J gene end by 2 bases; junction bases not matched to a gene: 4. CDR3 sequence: CAISESTGGSTDTQYF. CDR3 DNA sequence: TGTGCCATCAGTGAGTCGACGGGAGGGTCCACAGATACGCAGTATTTT.

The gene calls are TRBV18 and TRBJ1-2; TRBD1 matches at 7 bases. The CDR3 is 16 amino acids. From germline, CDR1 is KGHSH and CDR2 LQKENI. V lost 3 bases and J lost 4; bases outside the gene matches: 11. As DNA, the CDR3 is TGTGCCAGCTCACCCGGGCGCGACAGGGCAGGCTATGGCTACACCTTC. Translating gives CASSPGRDRAGYGYTF.

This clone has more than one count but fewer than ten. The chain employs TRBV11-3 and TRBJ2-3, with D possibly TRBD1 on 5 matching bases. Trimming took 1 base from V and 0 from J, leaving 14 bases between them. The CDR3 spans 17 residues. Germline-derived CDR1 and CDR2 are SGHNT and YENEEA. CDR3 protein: CASSLALGGASTDTQYF. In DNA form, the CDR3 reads TGTGCCAGCAGCTTAGCACTGGGTGGGGCCAGCACAGATACGCAGTATTTT.

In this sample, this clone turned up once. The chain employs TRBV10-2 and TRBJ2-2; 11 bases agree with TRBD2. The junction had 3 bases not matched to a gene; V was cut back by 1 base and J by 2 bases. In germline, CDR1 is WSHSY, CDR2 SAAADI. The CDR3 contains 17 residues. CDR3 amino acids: CASSEFLAGGNTGELFF. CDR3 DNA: TGCGCCAGCAGTGAGTTTCTAGCGGGGGGTAACACCGGGGAGCTGTTTTTT.

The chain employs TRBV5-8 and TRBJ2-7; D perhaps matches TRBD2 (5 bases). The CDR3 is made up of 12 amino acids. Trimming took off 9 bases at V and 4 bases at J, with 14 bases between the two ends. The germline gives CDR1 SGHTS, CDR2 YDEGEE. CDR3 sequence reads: CATGVMPYEQYF. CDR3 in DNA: TGTGCCACCGGGGTGATGCCTTACGAGCAGTACTTC.

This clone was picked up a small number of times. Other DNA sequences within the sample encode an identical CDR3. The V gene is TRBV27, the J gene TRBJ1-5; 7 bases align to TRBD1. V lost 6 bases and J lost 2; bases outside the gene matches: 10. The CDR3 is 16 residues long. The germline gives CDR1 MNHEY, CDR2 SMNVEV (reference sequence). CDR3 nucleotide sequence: TGTGCCAGCAGCCGAACTATCGGACAGGGCAATCAGCCCCAGCATTTT. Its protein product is CASSRTIGQGNQPQHF.

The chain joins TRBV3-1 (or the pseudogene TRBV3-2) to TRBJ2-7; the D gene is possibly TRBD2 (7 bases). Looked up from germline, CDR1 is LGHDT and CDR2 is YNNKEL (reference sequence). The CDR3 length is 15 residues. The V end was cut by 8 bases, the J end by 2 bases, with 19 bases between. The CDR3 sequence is CASRPGGRLTYEQYF. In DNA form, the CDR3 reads TGTGCCAGCCGCCCCGGGGGGCGTTTAACCTACGAGCAGTACTTC.

The CDR3 DNA reads TGTGCCAGCAAGGTATCGAACACTGAAGCTTTCTTT. The encoded protein is CASKVSNTEAFF. V gene TRBV28 combines with J gene TRBJ1-1; D not certain. The V gene lost 7 bases and the J gene lost 1 base, with 7 bases spanning the gap. Germline CDR1 MDHEN, CDR2 SYDVKM. The CDR3 is made up of 12 amino acids.

CDR3 region: CASSPERAGQYF. CDR3 nucleotides: TGTGCCAGCTCACCGGAGAGAGCAGGGCAGTACTTC. The chain recombines TRBV18 with TRBJ2-7; D not resolved. Germline values: CDR1 KGHSH, CDR2 LQKENI. V lost 3 bases to trimming and J lost 9 bases, with 12 bases between them. The CDR3 covers 12 residues. Full variable domain (rest looked up from reference TRBV18 and TRBJ2-7): NAGVMQNPRHLVRRRGQEARLRCSPMKGHSHVYWYRQLPEEGLKFMVYLQKENIIDESGMPKERFSAEFPKEGPSILRIQQVVRGDSAAYFCASSPERAGQYFGPGTRLTVT.

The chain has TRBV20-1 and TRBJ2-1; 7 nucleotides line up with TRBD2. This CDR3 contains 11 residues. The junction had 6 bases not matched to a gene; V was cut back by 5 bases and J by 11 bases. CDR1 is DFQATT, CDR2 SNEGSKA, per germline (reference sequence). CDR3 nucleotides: TGCAGTGCTCCGAGGGAGGGGCAGCAGTTCTTC. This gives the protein CSAPREGQQFF.

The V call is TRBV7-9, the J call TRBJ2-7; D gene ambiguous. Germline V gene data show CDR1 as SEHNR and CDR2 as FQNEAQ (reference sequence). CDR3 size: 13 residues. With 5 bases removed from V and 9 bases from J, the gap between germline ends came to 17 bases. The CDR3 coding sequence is TGTGCCAGCAGCCGGACGGACGGAGTGGTGCAGTACTTC. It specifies CASSRTDGVVQYF.